This T cell receptor (beta chain) was sequenced for a study of response to subunit inactivated influenza vaccine. General study findings and limits: It was suggested by the authors that few new T cells are recruited by each seasonal influenza vaccination.

About this clonotype: Its specificity is not known.

TCRdb reprocessed the RT-PCR reads via MiXCR and lists one record per CDR3 protein. The sample includes 650,000 to 700,000 distinct CDR3 sequences, 15% to 17% of them seen just once. Trimming took 10 bases from V and 4 from J, leaving 16 bases between them. The CDR3 consists of 13 residues. V usage is TRBV12-3 or TRBV12-4 and J usage is TRBJ2-5; TRBD2 might be the D (6 bases). The clonotype originates from a man in his fifties or sixties who received an inactivated influenza vaccine. The sequencing used PBMCs from blood, collected about 11 days after vaccination. The CDR3 here is CAIGSGKRETQYF. The CDR3 DNA reads as TGTGCCATCGGGAGTGGGAAAAGAGAGACCCAGTACTTC.